The entry below gives a single T cell receptor (beta chain) sequence along with its context. What it binds is unknown. This sample was included in a study of T cell responses to AZD1222 COVID-19 vaccine. Using immunoSEQ multiplex PCR, the repertoire was profiled, and TCRdb retains in-frame clones only, with some absent. The table has roughly 86,000 clones, 80% to 90% seen once. The study's findings and limits: Samples come after the peak T cell response, not at day 14. Unmutated variant regions are reportedly targeted by nearly half of spike-specific TCRs. The sample set comprised mostly white British donors with more females, and clonal diversity was possibly underestimated. Recipients of AZD1222 seropositive at baseline numbered only six or seven.

V was pared by 8 bases and J by 0 bases, with 2 bases of the junction left unmatched. This CDR3 spans 12 amino acids. Germline V gene lookup returns CDR1 SQVTM and CDR2 ANQGSEA. The source of this sequence is an adult in good health. This chain links TRBV29-1 with TRBJ1-1; 8 nucleotides agree with TRBD1. Sample: peripheral blood, taken on day 0 of AZD1222 vaccination. This CDR3 reads CSLTGVNTEAFF. The CDR3 region has the DNA TGCAGCTTGACAGGGGTGAACACTGAAGCTTTCTTT.